Below, 22 T cell receptor beta chains from the same sample are listed, as sequenced in a study of shared clonotypes between healthy human individuals. Assay: immunoSEQ multiplex PCR; the TCRdb copy retains only in-frame clones and omits some. Among more than 900,000 clones listed, 70% to 80% were seen once. The sequenced material came from memory CD4+ T cells from PBMCs. Subset described: CD45RA-negative fraction. Receptors originate from a man in his late teens or twenties in good health. Some clones in this sample may be carry-over from other donors' samples.

The chain joins TRBV28 to TRBJ1-2; D is possibly TRBD1 (5 bases). The V end was cut by 7 bases, the J end by 6 bases, with 18 bases between. Germline V gene sequence: CDR1 MDHEN, CDR2 SYDVKM. The CDR3 loop spans 14 amino acids. The DNA for the CDR3 is TGTGCCAGCACCCTGCCGGTCCGGGGGGATGGCTACACCTTC. This encodes CASTLPVRGDGYTF.

The chain couples TRBV5-4 to TRBJ2-7; 8 bases line up with TRBD1. J lost 5 bases, V lost 4 bases, and 5 bases had no gene match. The CDR3 totals 13 residues. CDR1 and CDR2 (germline): SGHNT, YYREEE (reference sequence). Here the CDR3 reads CASSPRQGNEQYF. In DNA, the CDR3 is TGTGCCAGCAGCCCACGACAGGGGAACGAGCAGTACTTC.

In this sample, this clone turned up many times. This chain uses TRBV7-6 with TRBJ2-5, with D tentatively TRBD1 (6 bases). The V end was cut by 1 base, the J end by 5 bases, with 11 bases between. The CDR3 length is 14 residues. Germline V gene data show CDR1 as SGHVS and CDR2 as FNYEAQ. CDR3 protein: CASSLVAGGETQYF. The CDR3 coding sequence is TGTGCCAGCAGCTTAGTTGCTGGGGGCGAGACCCAGTACTTC.

This clone was seen only once. Other DNA sequences from this sample encode an identical CDR3 as well. The chain employs TRBV2 and TRBJ2-1, with D tentatively TRBD1 (6 bases). Looked up from germline, CDR1 is SNHLY and CDR2 is FYNNEI. V was cut by 4 bases and J by 3 bases, with 10 bases left in between. There are 14 residues in the CDR3. In nucleotides, the CDR3 is TGTGCCAGCAGTGTCCAGGGGCGCTACAATGAGCAGTTCTTC. It yields the protein CASSVQGRYNEQFF.

With regard to this clone: Within the sample, other DNA sequences also encode this same CDR3. J is TRBJ2-1 and V is TRBV5-1; tentatively, D is TRBD2 (6 bases). In germline, CDR1 is SGHRS, CDR2 YFSETQ. V lost 0 bases and J lost 3, with 10 bases in between. The CDR3 runs 15 residues. The chain's CDR3 is CASSLGLAFYNEQFF. CDR3 coding DNA: TGCGCCAGCAGCTTGGGGCTAGCGTTCTACAATGAGCAGTTCTTC. Together with reference TRBV5-1 and TRBJ2-1, the CDR3 gives the full variable domain: KAGVTQTPRYLIKTRGQQVTLSCSPISGHRSVSWYQQTPGQGLQFLFEYFSETQRNKGNFPGRFSGRQFSNSRSEMNVSTLELGDSALYLCASSLGLAFYNEQFFGPGTRLTVL.

The rearrangement joins TRBV6-6 to TRBJ2-2; perhaps TRBD1 as D (6 bases). The germline V gene has CDR1 MNHNY and CDR2 SVGAGI (reference sequence). V shed 6 bases and J shed 6 bases, with 8 bases lying between them. CDR3 length equals 12 residues. CDR3 in amino acids: CASSQGSGELFF. In DNA form, the CDR3 reads TGTGCCAGCAGCCAGGGGTCCGGGGAGCTGTTTTTT.

The chain is built from TRBV11-2 and TRBJ2-5, with 9 positions matching TRBD2. The CDR3 contains 16 residues. Unmatched junction bases numbered 12, after V lost 5 bases and J lost 5 bases. Germline CDR1 SGHAT, CDR2 FQNNGV. In DNA, the CDR3 is TGTGCCAGCAGCCCCCCGGGCGGGAGGGCCGGGGAGACCCAGTACTTC. Protein product: CASSPPGGRAGETQYF. Together with reference TRBV11-2 and TRBJ2-5, the CDR3 gives the full variable domain: EAGVAQSPRYKIIEKRQSVAFWCNPISGHATLYWYQQILGQGPKLLIQFQNNGVVDDSQLPKDRFSAERLKGVDSTLKIQPAKLEDSAVYLCASSPPGGRAGETQYFGPGTRLLVL.

This clone was seen many times. CDR3 sequence reads: CSGTGTSGSTDTQYF. DNA of the CDR3: TGCAGCGGAACCGGGACTAGCGGGAGCACAGATACGCAGTATTTT. The chain recombines TRBV29-1 with TRBJ2-3; 12 nucleotides match TRBD2. This CDR3 is built from 15 residues. Germline values: CDR1 SQVTM, CDR2 ANQGSEA. The junction had 5 bases not matched to a gene; V was cut back by 7 bases and J by 0 bases.

The chain uses TRBV11-2 and TRBJ2-3; D is unresolved. The germline V gene has CDR1 SGHAT and CDR2 FQNNGV. The CDR3 has 13 amino acids. The V end lost 3 bases, the J end lost 5 bases, and 9 bases lay between the germline ends. The CDR3 region is CASSLGLRDTQYF. The CDR3 DNA reads as TGTGCCAGCAGCTTGGGTTTGAGAGATACGCAGTATTTT.

The chain couples TRBV6-1 to TRBJ1-2; D gene ambiguous. The CDR3 loop spans 14 amino acids. The V end was cut by 5 bases, the J end by 5 bases, with 15 bases between. The V gene's germline CDR1 is MNHNS and CDR2 SASEGT. This CDR3 reads CASSNLSRTYGYTF. The CDR3 DNA sequence: TGTGCCAGCAGTAACCTTAGCCGGACGTATGGCTACACCTTC.

In DNA form, the CDR3 reads TGTGCCAGCACCCCGGGAGGGAATTGGGGCTACACCTTC. The encoded protein is CASTPGGNWGYTF. The chain recombines TRBV6-6 with TRBJ1-2; no definite D call. In germline, CDR1 is MNHNY, CDR2 SVGAGI (reference sequence). The CDR3 extends over 13 amino acids. V was clipped by 7 bases and J by 8 bases, with 17 bases between them.

V and J are TRBV9 and TRBJ2-7, with a possible D match to TRBD2 (6 bases). In germline, CDR1 is SGDLS, CDR2 YYNGEE. V lost 0 bases and J 3 bases, leaving 7 bases between the germline ends. The CDR3 covers 13 residues. CDR3 residues: CASSVAGDYEQYF. The CDR3 DNA is TGTGCCAGCAGCGTAGCGGGGGACTACGAGCAGTACTTC.

This clone was picked up a small number of times. The V and J genes are TRBV10-1 and TRBJ1-1; D is unclear. Trimming removed 4 bases at V and 1 base at J, with 10 bases between. The CDR3 consists of 14 residues. CDR1 WNHNN and CDR2 SYGVQD come from the germline V gene (reference sequence). The CDR3 spells CASSGPGKNTEAFF. In DNA, the CDR3 is TGCGCCAGCAGTGGACCGGGTAAGAACACTGAAGCTTTCTTT.

The chain couples TRBV29-1 to TRBJ2-3; TRBD2 aligns across 12 bases. Germline CDR1 reads SQVTM; CDR2 reads ANQGSEA. This CDR3 has 13 amino acids. Germline trimming cut 8 bases from V and 5 bases from J; bases unmatched to any gene: 5. CDR3 protein: CSILAGGIDTQYF. CDR3 nucleotide sequence: TGCAGCATACTAGCGGGAGGTATAGATACGCAGTATTTT.

This chain joins TRBV19 and TRBJ1-4; D gene unclear. Germline V CDR1 and CDR2: LNHDA, SQIVND (reference sequence). The CDR3 length is 12 residues. The ends were cut back, 6 bases at V and 10 bases at J, with 12 bases in the middle. In DNA form, the CDR3 reads TGTGCCAGTAGCCCACGGGTGGGAAAACTGTTTTTT. Protein sequence: CASSPRVGKLFF. The complete variable domain, with remaining parts taken from reference TRBV19 and TRBJ1-4, reads DGGITQSPKYLFRKEGQNVTLSCEQNLNHDAMYWYRQDPGQGLRLIYYSQIVNDFQKGDIAEGYSVSREKKESFPLTVTSAQKNPTAFYLCASSPRVGKLFFGSGTQLSVL.

The V gene is TRBV2, the J gene TRBJ2-1; 8 nucleotides agree with TRBD2. Trimming took 4 bases from V and 4 from J; bases not matched to a gene: 9. Germline-derived CDR1 and CDR2 are SNHLY and FYNNEI. The CDR3 covers 16 residues. The CDR3 loop reads CASSGWLAGPYNEQFF. In DNA form, the CDR3 reads TGTGCCAGCAGTGGGTGGCTAGCGGGCCCATACAATGAGCAGTTCTTC.

In its sample, this clone was seen once. This chain joins TRBV10-3 and TRBJ2-5; D may be TRBD2 (6 bases). The germline CDR1 and CDR2 sequences are ENHRY and SYGVKD. The V and J ends lost 4 bases and 2 bases respectively, with 8 bases between them. This CDR3 contains 13 residues. CDR3 DNA: TGTGCCATCAGTGGGACTAAACAAGAGACCCAGTACTTC. Residues: CAISGTKQETQYF.

The chain employs TRBV29-1 and TRBJ2-3; 7 bases are a match to TRBD2. J was trimmed by 5 bases and V by 2 bases; bases with no gene match: 4. The CDR3 is 13 residues long. Germline values: CDR1 SQVTM, CDR2 ANQGSEA. CDR3 sequence: CSVEREGGDTQYF. The DNA for the CDR3 is TGCAGCGTTGAAAGGGAGGGAGGAGATACGCAGTATTTT.

This rearrangement joins TRBV6-4 to TRBJ1-2, with D possibly being TRBD1 (5 bases). Germline CDR1 and CDR2: MRHNA and SNTAGT. V lost 4 bases and J 7 bases, leaving 13 bases between the germline ends. The CDR3 spans 13 residues. The CDR3 DNA reads TGTGCCAGCAGTGTATATGGGGGAGGTGGCTACACCTTC. Protein sequence: CASSVYGGGGYTF.

The chain has TRBV7-2 and TRBJ2-7; 9 bases line up with TRBD2. In germline, CDR1 is SGHTA, CDR2 FQGNSA. Losses at the gene ends were 5 bases for V and 1 base for J; bases not matched to a gene: 6. This CDR3 contains 15 residues. CDR3 region: CASSGASGASYEQYF. The CDR3 DNA reads TGTGCCAGCAGCGGGGCTAGCGGGGCTTCCTACGAGCAGTACTTC.

This clone was seen a handful of times. The chain employs TRBV11-2 and TRBJ1-3, with D unresolved. The germline V and J ends were trimmed by 1 base and 7 bases, with 17 bases remaining between them. The CDR3 sequence is 16 residues long. Germline V gives CDR1 SGHAT, CDR2 FQNNGV. CDR3 sequence (DNA): TGTGCCAGCAGCTTAGTTGCACAGAGCCTCGGGAACACCATATATTTT. Translating it yields CASSLVAQSLGNTIYF.

The J gene is TRBJ2-2, the V gene TRBV2, with D possibly TRBD1 on 5 matching bases. The germline V gene encodes CDR1 SNHLY and CDR2 FYNNEI. There are 14 residues in the CDR3. Trimming removed 6 bases from V and 5 bases from J, with 13 bases in between. CDR3 sequence reads: CASRRTPQTGELFF. CDR3 nucleotide sequence: TGTGCCAGCAGGAGGACACCTCAGACCGGGGAGCTGTTTTTT.